These 11 T cell receptor beta chains originate from one sample sequenced in a study of T cell clonality in common variable immunodeficiency. Method: immunoSEQ multiplex PCR; TCRdb's copy keeps in-frame clones and lacks some. The specimen has about 60,000 clones, none found just once. The material sequenced was peripheral blood mononuclear cells. The source of these receptors is a person aged 18 to 75 in good health.

This clone was seen a few times. The CDR3 end is not reached by the read, which stops 3 residues before it; the germline J gene fills it in. V gene TRBV2 combines with J gene TRBJ1-2; D possibly corresponds to TRBD1 (5 bases). CDR1 and CDR2 (germline): SNHLY, FYNNEI. This CDR3 has 13 residues. The germline V and J ends were trimmed by 1 base and 5 bases, with 8 bases remaining between them. CDR3 loop: CASSEVRVYGYTF. The DNA read from the CDR3 is TGTGCCAGCAGTGAAGTCAGGGTGTATGGC. Using reference TRBV2 and TRBJ1-2 for the parts outside the CDR3, the full variable domain is EPEVTQTPSHQVTQMGQEVILRCVPISNHLYFYWYRQILGQKVEFLVSFYNNEISEKSEIFDDQFSVERPDGSNFTLKIRSTKLEDSAMYFCASSEVRVYGYTFGSGTRLTVV.

This clone was recorded many times. The read comes to an end 3 residues before the CDR3 does, leaving the germline J gene to fill in the end. This chain links TRBV2 with TRBJ2-2, with a weak D call TRBD1 (7 bases). The CDR3 is 17 residues long. V was clipped by 0 bases and J by 3 bases, with 14 bases between them. Germline V gene lookup returns CDR1 SNHLY and CDR2 FYNNEI. CDR3 DNA (partial): TGTGCCAGCAGTGAAGCGACAGGGCCGGGGGACACCGGGGAG. Protein sequence: CASSEATGPGDTGE. The full CDR3 protein reads CASSEATGPGDTGELFF.

At least ten counts were recorded for this clone. The observed sequence ends 3 residues before the CDR3 terminus, with the missing tail filled in from the germline J gene. The V and J genes are TRBV19 and TRBJ1-1, with D unresolved. Germline V lookup: CDR1 LNHDA, CDR2 SQIVND (reference sequence). The length of the CDR3 is 14 residues. The V gene lost 7 bases and the J gene lost 2 bases, with 14 bases spanning the gap. The covered CDR3 bases are TGTGCCAGTAACACTCACGGGTCCAACACTGAA. As protein: CASNTHGSNTE. The whole CDR3 is CASNTHGSNTEAFF.

There are many counts of this clone. CDR3 bases read: TGTGCCAGCAGTGAACCAGGGGGTAATGAAAAA. Encoded protein: CASSEPGGNEK. The full CDR3 is CASSEPGGNEKLFF. The chain joins TRBV6-1 to TRBJ1-4; 7 bases are shared with TRBD1. The read ends 3 residues before the CDR3 terminus; that terminus is restored from the germline J gene. The CDR3 sequence is 14 residues long. Trimming took 2 bases from V and 4 from J; bases not matched to a gene: 1. The germline CDR1 and CDR2 sequences are MNHNS and SASEGT.

This clone was picked up many times. The read ends 3 residues early relative to the CDR3; the germline J gene fills the gap. The chain recombines TRBV7-9 with TRBJ1-5; 7 positions match TRBD1. The CDR3 extends over 14 amino acids. V was pared by 1 base and J by 4 bases, with 1 base of the junction left unmatched. Germline-derived CDR1 and CDR2 are SEHNR and FQNEAQ (reference sequence). The CDR3 bases that were read are TGTGCCAGCAGCTTAGGGACAGGTAATCAGCCC. This sequence encodes CASSLGTGNQP. The full CDR3 is CASSLGTGNQPQHF.

There are many counts of this clone. The sequenced CDR3 bases are TGCAGTGCTAGAGAGCGGGGGGCAAGGGATACG. Translating gives CSARERGARDT. The entire CDR3 is CSARERGARDTQYF. This rearrangement joins TRBV20-1 to TRBJ2-3; TRBD2 aligns across 8 bases. The read gets to within 3 residues of the CDR3 end, and the germline J gene fills in the rest. The length of the CDR3 is 14 residues. CDR1 and CDR2 from the germline V gene are DFQATT and SNEGSKA (reference sequence). V shed 0 bases, J shed 6 bases, and the junction held 5 bases outside the gene matches.

This clone was counted many times. The read terminates 3 residues before the CDR3 end, so the remaining end is supplied by the germline J gene. The gene calls are TRBV19 and TRBJ1-1; 8 nucleotides line up with TRBD1. CDR1 is LNHDA, CDR2 SQIVND, per germline (reference sequence). The ends lost 3 bases at V and 6 bases at J; junction bases unmatched: 9. CDR3 size: 15 residues. CDR3 bases read: TGTGCCAGTAGTATTCGCGGACAGGGATCGGCTGAA. The encoded protein is CASSIRGQGSAE. From start to end, the CDR3 is CASSIRGQGSAEAFF.

This clone was picked up many times. The read halts 3 residues ahead of the CDR3 end, with the missing end drawn from the germline J gene. The J gene is TRBJ2-1, the V gene TRBV5-1, with 7 bases aligning to TRBD2. The V segment lost 4 bases and the J segment 5 bases; nucleotides outside the gene matches: 9. The CDR3 totals 15 residues. The germline V gene has CDR1 SGHRS and CDR2 YFSETQ. CDR3 DNA, as far as it was read: TGCGCCAGCAGCCCTAGCGGCTGGGGGAACAATGAG. Protein sequence: CASSPSGWGNNE. The full CDR3 sequence reads CASSPSGWGNNEQFF.

Many counts were recorded for this clone. CDR3 residues: CASPDRGSGYTF. The CDR3 bases that were read are TGTGCCAGCCCGGACAGGGGAAGTGGC. The gene calls are TRBV7-6 and TRBJ1-2; 9 nucleotides line up with TRBD1. The read finishes 3 residues shy of the CDR3 end, and the germline J gene is used to complete it. With V trimmed by 8 bases and J by 7 bases, 5 bases remained unmatched. Germline V CDR1 and CDR2: SGHVS, FNYEAQ. The CDR3 has 12 residues.

This clone showed up many times. The read terminates 3 residues before the CDR3 end, so the remaining end is supplied by the germline J gene. V usage is TRBV4-1 and J usage is TRBJ2-7; 7 nucleotides align to TRBD1. Losses at the gene ends were 4 bases for V and 4 bases for J; bases not matched to a gene: 1. The V gene's germline CDR1 is MGHRA and CDR2 YSYEKL. The CDR3 is 12 amino acids. This CDR3 reads CASSPGQYEQYF. The covered CDR3 bases are TGCGCCAGCAGCCCGGGACAGTACGAG.

This clone appeared many times. Read data end 3 residues before the CDR3 end; the end is taken from the germline J gene. The rearrangement joins TRBV2 to TRBJ1-4; tentatively, D is TRBD1 (5 bases). V lost 7 bases and J lost 6, with 12 bases in between. This CDR3 has 13 amino acids. The V gene's germline CDR1 is SNHLY and CDR2 FYNNEI. The CDR3 loop reads CASIGGTYEKLFF. The CDR3 DNA, read in part, is TGTGCCAGCATTGGGGGGACGTATGAAAAA.